The 26 T cell receptor beta chains in this list originate from one sample, sequenced in a study of T cell clones after liver transplantation. The assay was immunoSEQ multiplex PCR, and TCRdb's table has in-frame clones only and misses some. The table has around 100,000 clones, approximately 79% seen once. The sequencing used CD4+ T cells from blood, collected approximately 4 years after liver transplant. The receptor set was obtained from a human patient who received a liver transplant. The T cells may partly be graft donor cells.

This sequence joins TRBV19 and TRBJ2-1; D is unclear. CDR3 length equals 13 residues. Per germline, CDR1 LNHDA and CDR2 SQIVND (reference sequence). Between the trimmed V and J ends, which lost 5 bases and 10 bases, there was a span of 15 bases. DNA for the CDR3: TGTGCCAGTAGTCCACCGGGCCAGAGGGAGCAGTTCTTC. Translated, it gives CASSPPGQREQFF.

This chain links TRBV30 with TRBJ2-1, with D possibly being TRBD2 (6 bases). CDR3 length: 15 amino acids. The germline CDR1 and CDR2 sequences are GTSNPN and SVGIG (reference sequence). The ends were cut back, 6 bases at V and 2 bases at J, with 17 bases in the middle. As DNA, the CDR3 is TGTGCCTGCGAGTGGCGGGAATTCGCCTACAATGAGCAGTTCTTC. The encoded protein is CACEWREFAYNEQFF.

This chain uses TRBV28 with TRBJ2-7; 9 bases map to TRBD2. V lost 2 bases, J lost 7 bases, and 12 bases stayed unmatched. This CDR3 region has 16 residues. Germline V gives CDR1 MDHEN, CDR2 SYDVKM. The CDR3 DNA sequence: TGTGCCAGCAGTTTACTCCGGACTAGCGTCTTGTGGGAGCAGTACTTC. This gives the protein CASSLLRTSVLWEQYF.

Comments on this clone: Other DNA variants within this sample encode the same CDR3. The J gene is TRBJ1-5, the V gene TRBV27, with unresolved D. Germline V gene lookup returns CDR1 MNHEY and CDR2 SMNVEV (reference sequence). The CDR3 contains 14 residues. Trimming cost V 10 bases and J 2 bases, with 15 bases left between them. Here the CDR3 reads CATAPGVGNQPQHF. CDR3 bases: TGTGCCACCGCGCCTGGGGTTGGCAATCAGCCCCAGCATTTT.

This chain connects TRBV11-2 to TRBJ2-7; 13 bases match TRBD2. The CDR3 totals 15 residues. Germline V gene data show CDR1 as SGHAT and CDR2 as FQNNGV. The V and J ends lost 5 bases and 6 bases, in that order; junction bases with no gene match: 7. The CDR3 loop is CASSEAGLAGSEQYF. CDR3 DNA: TGTGCCAGCAGCGAGGCGGGACTAGCGGGGTCCGAGCAGTACTTC.

The J gene is TRBJ2-1, the V gene TRBV6-5; 11 bases line up with TRBD2. The CDR3 covers 16 residues. The J segment lost 7 bases and the V segment lost 0 bases, leaving 5 bases of the junction unmatched. CDR1 MNHEY and CDR2 SVGAGI come from the germline V gene. The CDR3 loop reads CASSYSRLAGMNEQFF. CDR3 in DNA: TGTGCCAGCAGTTACTCGAGACTAGCGGGAATGAATGAGCAGTTCTTC.

The table lists this clone with a count of one. This chain uses TRBV5-1 with TRBJ1-2; no firm D call. Germline loops: CDR1 SGHRS, CDR2 YFSETQ. The CDR3 is 16 residues long. V was cut by 5 bases and J by 0 bases, with 17 bases left in between. This CDR3 reads CASRSSPGIANYGYTF. The CDR3 coding sequence is TGCGCCAGCAGATCATCTCCGGGAATAGCTAACTATGGCTACACCTTC.

The V call is TRBV19, the J call TRBJ1-1; TRBD1 agrees at 8 bases. Germline CDR1 reads LNHDA; CDR2 reads SQIVND (reference sequence). V was clipped by 2 bases and J by 2 bases; unmatched bases: 7. The CDR3 spans 16 residues. The CDR3 nucleotides read TGTGCCAGTAGTATACTCTGGACAGGGCCAAACACTGAAGCTTTCTTT. Encoded protein: CASSILWTGPNTEAFF.

The V and J genes are TRBV18 and TRBJ1-1, with 10 bases fitting TRBD1. Losses at the gene ends were 8 bases for V and 4 bases for J; bases not matched to a gene: 10. Germline CDR1 KGHSH, CDR2 LQKENI. This CDR3 has 15 amino acids. The CDR3 region is CASNRDRGWSTEAFF. The CDR3, as DNA: TGTGCCAGCAACCGGGACAGGGGTTGGTCCACTGAAGCTTTCTTT. Drawing the rest from reference TRBV18 and TRBJ1-1, the complete variable domain is NAGVMQNPRHLVRRRGQEARLRCSPMKGHSHVYWYRQLPEEGLKFMVYLQKENIIDESGMPKERFSAEFPKEGPSILRIQQVVRGDSAAYFCASNRDRGWSTEAFFGQGTRLTVV.

The chain joins TRBV7-9 to TRBJ2-1, with D unclear. The CDR3 has 19 amino acids. Germline V gene sequence: CDR1 SEHNR, CDR2 FQNEAQ (reference sequence). V shed 1 base and J shed 0 bases, with 19 bases lying between them. In nucleotides, the CDR3 is TGTGCCAGCAGCTTAGGGAACAGCCCTGCTCTGAGCTCCTACAATGAGCAGTTCTTC. This gives the protein CASSLGNSPALSSYNEQFF.

This clone came up once. V and J are TRBV7-6 and TRBJ2-1; 11 bases map to TRBD2. V trimming: 8 bases; J trimming: 7 bases; junction bases outside the gene matches: 13. The germline V gene has CDR1 SGHVS and CDR2 FNYEAQ. CDR3 length: 16 residues. CDR3 nucleotides: TGTGCCAGCCAGTGGTCTAGCGGGGGGTTGGGAAATGAGCAGTTCTTC. This codes for CASQWSSGGLGNEQFF.

The chain combines TRBV9 with TRBJ1-4; the D is unclear. This CDR3 region has 13 residues. Germline V CDR1 and CDR2: SGDLS, YYNGEE. Trimming pared 0 bases from V and 10 bases from J, leaving 10 bases between. CDR3 region: CASSVETEGKLFF. The CDR3 DNA reads TGTGCCAGCAGCGTAGAAACAGAGGGAAAACTGTTTTTT. Full variable domain (rest looked up from reference TRBV9 and TRBJ1-4): DSGVTQTPKHLITATGQRVTLRCSPRSGDLSVYWYQQSLDQGLQFLIQYYNGEERAKGNILERFSAQQFPDLHSELNLSSLELGDSALYFCASSVETEGKLFFGSGTQLSVL.

The chain uses TRBV28 and TRBJ1-5, with a weak D call TRBD1 (5 bases). V was shortened by 5 bases and J by 3 bases, with 17 bases between the two germline ends. CDR1 and CDR2 (germline): MDHEN, SYDVKM. The CDR3 is made up of 16 amino acids. CDR3 loop: CASSPRRGGNNQPQHF. The DNA for the CDR3 is TGTGCCAGCAGTCCACGCCGGGGGGGAAACAATCAGCCCCAGCATTTT.

The chain employs TRBV4-3 and TRBJ2-7, with 9 positions matching TRBD2. V trimming: 0 bases; J trimming: 4 bases; junction bases outside the gene matches: 4. The V gene's germline CDR1 is LGHNA and CDR2 YSLEER. This CDR3 comprises 15 residues. In nucleotides, the CDR3 is TGCGCCAGCAGCCAAGAGAATAGCGGGGGATACGAGCAGTACTTC. This sequence encodes CASSQENSGGYEQYF.

The table lists this clone with a count of one. The DNA for the CDR3 is TGTGCCAGCAGTGTTAGCGGGGGGGCTCCCTACGAGCAGTACTTC. Amino acid sequence: CASSVSGGAPYEQYF. This chain uses TRBV6-4 with TRBJ2-7; 11 nucleotides align to TRBD2. The CDR3 sequence is 15 residues long. Germline V gene lookup returns CDR1 MRHNA and CDR2 SNTAGT. After removal of 4 bases from V and 2 bases from J, the junction contained 4 bases not matched to a gene.

J is TRBJ1-5 and V is TRBV7-2; D gene ambiguous. The CDR3 has 12 amino acids. V was shortened by 5 bases and J by 5 bases, with 7 bases between the two germline ends. The germline V gene has CDR1 SGHTA and CDR2 FQGNSA. The CDR3 reads CASSHPDQPQHF. CDR3 nucleotides: TGTGCCAGCAGCCACCCGGATCAGCCCCAGCATTTT. The full variable domain, rest sourced from reference TRBV7-2 and TRBJ1-5, is GAGVSQSPSNKVTEKGKDVELRCDPISGHTALYWYRQSLGQGLEFLIYFQGNSAPDKSGLPSDRFSAERTGGSVSTLTIQRTQQEDSAVYLCASSHPDQPQHFGDGTRLSIL.

The chain carries TRBV13 and TRBJ2-7, with a possible D match to TRBD1 (5 bases). Trimming cost V 5 bases and J 3 bases, with 11 bases left between them. From germline, CDR1 is PRHDT and CDR2 FYEKMQ (reference sequence). The CDR3 extends over 13 amino acids. CDR3 loop: CASSGKGVYEQYF. The CDR3 DNA sequence: TGTGCCAGCAGCGGGAAAGGGGTCTACGAGCAGTACTTC.

The chain uses TRBV27 and TRBJ1-1; D not resolved. V was trimmed by 3 bases and J by 1 base, leaving 9 bases between them. Germline V CDR1 and CDR2: MNHEY, SMNVEV (reference sequence). This CDR3 contains 14 residues. The CDR3, as DNA: TGTGCCAGCAGTTTGAAGTTCGGGAACACTGAAGCTTTCTTT. Its protein product is CASSLKFGNTEAFF.

In this sample, this clone turned up once. The V and J genes are TRBV11-3 and TRBJ2-7; D assignment may be TRBD1 or TRBD2 (5 bases each). The V and J ends lost 5 bases and 6 bases respectively, with 14 bases between them. The CDR3 has 13 residues. Germline V gene lookup returns CDR1 SGHNT and CDR2 YENEEA. CDR3 amino acids: CASSRFEGSEQYF. CDR3 nucleotide sequence: TGTGCCAGCAGCCGCTTTGAGGGGAGCGAGCAGTACTTC.

The V and J genes are TRBV19 and TRBJ1-5; 7 bases line up with TRBD1. V trimming: 4 bases; J trimming: 4 bases; junction bases outside the gene matches: 7. In germline, CDR1 is LNHDA, CDR2 SQIVND (reference sequence). The CDR3 is made up of 15 amino acids. The CDR3 reads CASSRDSLLNQPQHF. As DNA, the CDR3 is TGTGCCAGTAGTAGGGACAGTCTATTAAATCAGCCCCAGCATTTT.

This clone was recorded a few times. CDR3 protein: CAWSVTSPYEQYF. DNA for the CDR3: TGTGCCTGGAGTGTCACCTCCCCCTACGAGCAGTACTTC. The chain combines TRBV30 with TRBJ2-7, with D unclear. Between the trimmed V and J ends, which lost 0 bases and 2 bases, there was a span of 8 bases. The CDR3 is made up of 13 amino acids. Germline V gene sequence: CDR1 GTSNPN, CDR2 SVGIG (reference sequence). Full variable domain (rest looked up from reference TRBV30 and TRBJ2-7): SQTIHQWPATLVQPVGSPLSLECTVEGTSNPNLYWYRQAAGRGLQLLFYSVGIGQISSEVPQNLSASRPQDRQFILSSKKLLLSDSGFYLCAWSVTSPYEQYFGPGTRLTVT.

The chain uses TRBV29-1 and TRBJ1-2; 9 nucleotides align to TRBD1. Germline CDR1 reads SQVTM; CDR2 reads ANQGSEA. V lost 2 bases to trimming and J lost 7 bases; unmatched junction nucleotides: 8. The CDR3 totals 14 residues. DNA for the CDR3: TGCAGCGTTGAATTAGGACAGGGGATGGGTGGCTACACCTTC. This encodes CSVELGQGMGGYTF.

This chain connects TRBV15 to TRBJ1-5; D not resolved. Per germline, CDR1 LNHNV and CDR2 YYDKDF (reference sequence). V lost 0 bases, J lost 5 bases, and 2 bases lay in between. This CDR3 is built from 12 residues. CDR3 residues: CATSREDQPQHF. CDR3 nucleotides: TGTGCCACCAGCAGAGAGGATCAGCCCCAGCATTTT.

The V call is TRBV27, the J call TRBJ1-4, with a possible D match to TRBD1 (5 bases). Germline CDR1 and CDR2: MNHEY and SMNVEV (reference sequence). V lost 0 bases and J 8 bases, leaving 10 bases between the germline ends. The CDR3 totals 14 residues. The chain's CDR3 is CASSLSQVREKLFF. The CDR3 DNA is TGTGCCAGCAGTTTATCACAGGTTCGCGAAAAACTGTTTTTT.

The V gene is TRBV27, the J gene TRBJ2-7; 8 nucleotides agree with TRBD1. The CDR3 runs 15 residues. Germline V gene data show CDR1 as MNHEY and CDR2 as SMNVEV (reference sequence). The J segment lost 3 bases and the V segment lost 2 bases, leaving 6 bases of the junction unmatched. The CDR3 nucleotides are TGTGCCAGCAGTTTAAGGCAGGGGGCGAGCTACGAGCAGTACTTC. Residues: CASSLRQGASYEQYF.

In its sample, this clone was seen once. This rearrangement joins TRBV5-1 to TRBJ2-3; the D gene is possibly TRBD2 (6 bases). Trimming took off 3 bases at V and 0 bases at J, with 20 bases between the two ends. The germline CDR1 and CDR2 sequences are SGHRS and YFSETQ. There are 18 residues in the CDR3. The CDR3 bases are TGCGCCAGCAGCTCCCCTGTGGGAGGTCGATCTAGCACAGATACGCAGTATTTT. Encoded protein: CASSSPVGGRSSTDTQYF.